Following are 21 T cell receptor beta chains from one sample sequenced in a study of early T cells in non-severe SARS-CoV-2 infection. TCRdb fed the 5' RACE reads into MiXCR, producing one record per CDR3 protein. The sample shows tens of thousands of distinct CDR3 sequences, roughly 9.2% of them seen only once. Input material: whole blood. Source of these receptors: an adult who was a healthcare worker with PCR-confirmed SARS-CoV-2 infection or an uninfected control (not recorded which).

Ten or more counts support this clonotype. This chain joins TRBV29-1 and TRBJ2-1, with TRBD2 matching 9 bases. Germline loops: CDR1 SQVTM, CDR2 ANQGSEA. CDR3 size: 14 residues. The ends lost 1 base at V and 7 bases at J; junction bases unmatched: 5. This chain's CDR3 is CSVEGSGGSNEQFF. CDR3 DNA: TGCAGCGTTGAAGGTAGCGGGGGTAGTAATGAGCAGTTCTTC.

This clonotype was found many times. This chain connects TRBV5-1 to TRBJ2-2; the match to TRBD2 covers 12 bases. V was clipped by 4 bases and J by 8 bases; unmatched bases: 9. CDR3 length: 16 residues. The germline gives CDR1 SGHRS, CDR2 YFSETQ. CDR3 residues: CASSMTSGGAPGELFF. In nucleotides, the CDR3 is TGCGCCAGCAGCATGACTAGCGGGGGTGCCCCAGGGGAGCTGTTTTTT.

There are a few counts of this clonotype. The rearrangement joins TRBV2 to TRBJ1-3; 11 positions agree with TRBD1. In germline, CDR1 is SNHLY, CDR2 FYNNEI. CDR3 length equals 15 residues. Trimming at V came to 9 bases and at J to 4 bases, leaving 8 bases not matched to a gene. The CDR3 nucleotides read TGTGCCAGTGGACAGGGGGCGCAAGGAGGAAACACCATATATTTT. The encoded protein is CASGQGAQGGNTIYF.

This chain joins TRBV29-1 and TRBJ2-7; D possibly corresponds to TRBD2 (6 bases). This CDR3 has 13 residues. CDR1 is SQVTM and CDR2 is ANQGSEA in the germline V gene. V lost 7 bases and J 2 bases, leaving 15 bases between the germline ends. CDR3 residues: CSARGRPTYEQYF. In DNA, the CDR3 is TGCAGCGCCCGGGGGAGACCAACCTACGAGCAGTACTTC.

This clonotype was detected a few times. The chain couples TRBV29-1 to TRBJ2-2, with D uncertain. Germline CDR1 and CDR2: SQVTM and ANQGSEA. V was shortened by 4 bases and J by 4 bases, with 7 bases between the two germline ends. This CDR3 contains 12 residues. In DNA, the CDR3 is TGCAGCGTTGCCTGGGGCACCGGGGAGCTGTTTTTT. Its protein is CSVAWGTGELFF.

This clonotype was observed a handful of times. V usage is TRBV9 and J usage is TRBJ2-7; 9 positions agree with TRBD2. The germline CDR1 and CDR2 sequences are SGDLS and YYNGEE. The J segment lost 1 base and the V segment lost 0 bases, leaving 8 bases of the junction unmatched. The CDR3 spans 17 residues. Written as DNA, the CDR3 is TGTGCCAGCAGCGTAGGTGCGGGAGCGGGAGGTTCCTACGAGCAGTACTTC. This encodes CASSVGAGAGGSYEQYF.

The table lists this clonotype with many counts. The V call is TRBV12-3 or TRBV12-4, the J call TRBJ2-3; no clear D. The CDR3 runs 14 residues. V was cut by 5 bases and J by 6 bases, with 15 bases left in between. The CDR3 region has the DNA TGTGCCAGCAGTCCCTCCGGAGCATACGATACGCAGTATTTT. As protein: CASSPSGAYDTQYF.

This clonotype was picked up many times. This rearrangement joins TRBV21-1 to TRBJ2-7; the table's D gene call, TRBD1, was not cross checked with the DNA. TRBV21-1 is tagged as a pseudogene. CDR3 length: 15 residues. The CDR3 protein is CASSKEYPGLHEQYF. CDR3 coding DNA: TGTGCCAGCAGCAAAGAGTATCCGGGGTTGCACGAGCAGTACTTC.

The V and J genes are TRBV5-6 and TRBJ1-3; D is ambiguous. The CDR3 is 14 amino acids. V lost 0 bases and J 4 bases, leaving 8 bases between the germline ends. Germline CDR1 and CDR2: SGHDT and YYEEEE. The CDR3 region has the DNA TGTGCCAGCAGCTTGGAGGAATTCGGAAACACCATATATTTT. Its translation is CASSLEEFGNTIYF.

The sample holds many counts of this clonotype. The genes are TRBV27 and TRBJ2-1; 11 bases line up with TRBD2. V trimming: 6 bases; J trimming: 5 bases; junction bases outside the gene matches: 6. From germline, CDR1 is MNHEY and CDR2 SMNVEV (reference sequence). CDR3 length equals 15 residues. The CDR3 spells CASRNSGGANNEQFF. The CDR3 DNA reads as TGTGCCAGCAGGAATAGCGGGGGGGCCAACAATGAGCAGTTCTTC.

This clonotype was recorded many times. This chain joins TRBV6-5 and TRBJ2-7; 7 bases agree with TRBD1. The CDR3 has 15 residues. The V gene's germline CDR1 is MNHEY and CDR2 SVGAGI. Trimming at V came to 6 bases and at J to 3 bases, leaving 11 bases not matched to a gene. The CDR3 loop reads CASRTPGTAHYEQYF. In nucleotides, the CDR3 is TGTGCCAGCAGAACTCCCGGGACAGCTCACTACGAGCAGTACTTC.

The chain combines TRBV7-2 with TRBJ2-6; possible D gene TRBD2, 6 bases. CDR3 size: 17 residues. Germline V lookup: CDR1 SGHTA, CDR2 FQGNSA. The V end was cut by 4 bases, the J end by 0 bases, with 13 bases between. This CDR3 is CASSSRGLYSGANVLTF. The CDR3 DNA follows: TGTGCCAGCAGCTCGAGGGGACTCTACTCTGGGGCCAACGTCCTGACTTTC. The entire variable domain, with the rest obtained from reference TRBV7-2 and TRBJ2-6, is as follows: GAGVSQSPSNKVTEKGKDVELRCDPISGHTALYWYRQSLGQGLEFLIYFQGNSAPDKSGLPSDRFSAERTGGSVSTLTIQRTQQEDSAVYLCASSSRGLYSGANVLTFGAGSRLTVL.

The sample holds a few counts of this clonotype. The chain joins TRBV13 to TRBJ2-7; 11 bases are shared with TRBD2. The CDR3 consists of 19 residues. Germline V CDR1 and CDR2: PRHDT, FYEKMQ (reference sequence). V was clipped by 4 bases and J by 2 bases; unmatched bases: 16. The CDR3 coding sequence is TGTGCCAGCAGCTCAATGAAACCGGGACTAGCGGCCACCGCCTACGAGCAGTACTTC. Translated, it gives CASSSMKPGLAATAYEQYF.

This clonotype was seen repeatedly, ten times or more. The chain combines TRBV5-1 with TRBJ2-1; 10 bases map to TRBD1. The CDR3 is made up of 14 amino acids. V lost 4 bases, J lost 10 bases, and 8 bases stayed unmatched. CDR1 and CDR2 (germline): SGHRS, YFSETQ. The CDR3 coding sequence is TGCGCCAGCAGCCGGGACAGGGGCCCTCTGGAGCAGTTCTTC. Translated: CASSRDRGPLEQFF.

This clonotype appeared many times. The chain joins TRBV29-1 to TRBJ2-6; TRBD1 agrees at 9 bases. The CDR3 is made up of 18 amino acids. Unmatched junction bases numbered 12, after V lost 6 bases and J lost 0 bases. Germline-derived CDR1 and CDR2 are SQVTM and ANQGSEA. CDR3 coding DNA: TGCAGCGTGGATACCGGGACAGGGTCGCTCTCTGGGGCCAACGTCCTGACTTTC. This encodes CSVDTGTGSLSGANVLTF. Variable domain in full (rest from reference TRBV29-1 and TRBJ2-6): SAVISQKPSRDICQRGTSLTIQCQVDSQVTMMFWYRQQPGQSLTLIATANQGSEATYESGFVIDKFPISRPNLTFSTLTVSNMSPEDSSIYLCSVDTGTGSLSGANVLTFGAGSRLTVL.

The rearrangement joins TRBV28 to TRBJ2-3; D remains unclear. The CDR3 runs to 10 residues. V lost 2 bases and J lost 7, with 1 base in between. Germline V gives CDR1 MDHEN, CDR2 SYDVKM. CDR3 DNA: TGTGCCAGCAGTTTAAATACGCAGTATTTT. It yields the protein CASSLNTQYF.

V is TRBV29-1 and J is TRBJ2-7; 8 bases are shared with TRBD1. Unmatched junction bases numbered 5, after V lost 7 bases and J lost 0 bases. CDR1 SQVTM and CDR2 ANQGSEA come from the germline V gene. The CDR3 has 13 residues. Here the CDR3 DNA reads TGCAGCGGCAGACAGGGGTACTCCTACGAGCAGTACTTC. It codes for CSGRQGYSYEQYF.

The sample holds many counts of this clonotype. CDR3 in DNA: TGTGCCAGCAGTAATAGGGGGCCAAGCTCCTACGAGCAGTACTTC. As protein: CASSNRGPSSYEQYF. The chain uses TRBV28 and TRBJ2-7; TRBD1 agrees at 7 bases. CDR1 is MDHEN, CDR2 SYDVKM, per germline. The CDR3 consists of 15 residues. V lost 5 bases and J lost 0; bases outside the gene matches: 7.

This clonotype showed up many times. The chain has TRBV7-2 and TRBJ2-3; the D gene could be TRBD1 or TRBD2 (6 bases each). The CDR3 length is 14 residues. Germline V gene lookup returns CDR1 SGHTA and CDR2 FQGNSA. The V and J ends lost 5 bases and 0 bases respectively, with 9 bases between them. The CDR3 region has the DNA TGTGCCAGCAGCCCGGGGGCTAGCACAGATACGCAGTATTTT. The encoded protein is CASSPGASTDTQYF.

This clonotype occurred a few times. This sequence joins TRBV7-2 and TRBJ2-5, with D maybe TRBD2 (5 bases). Germline loops: CDR1 SGHTA, CDR2 FQGNSA. The CDR3 has 12 residues. With 7 bases removed from V and 5 bases from J, the gap between germline ends came to 11 bases. Here the CDR3 DNA reads TGTGCCAGCACCCGGGGAGTTGAGACCCAGTACTTC. This encodes CASTRGVETQYF.

This rearrangement joins TRBV7-9 to TRBJ2-7; D not certain. Trimming took off 1 base at V and 5 bases at J, with 9 bases between the two ends. Germline V lookup: CDR1 SEHNR, CDR2 FQNEAQ (reference sequence). The CDR3 runs to 13 residues. DNA for the CDR3: TGTGCCAGCAGCTTAGGTCGACGCGACGAGCAGTACTTC. Protein product: CASSLGRRDEQYF.